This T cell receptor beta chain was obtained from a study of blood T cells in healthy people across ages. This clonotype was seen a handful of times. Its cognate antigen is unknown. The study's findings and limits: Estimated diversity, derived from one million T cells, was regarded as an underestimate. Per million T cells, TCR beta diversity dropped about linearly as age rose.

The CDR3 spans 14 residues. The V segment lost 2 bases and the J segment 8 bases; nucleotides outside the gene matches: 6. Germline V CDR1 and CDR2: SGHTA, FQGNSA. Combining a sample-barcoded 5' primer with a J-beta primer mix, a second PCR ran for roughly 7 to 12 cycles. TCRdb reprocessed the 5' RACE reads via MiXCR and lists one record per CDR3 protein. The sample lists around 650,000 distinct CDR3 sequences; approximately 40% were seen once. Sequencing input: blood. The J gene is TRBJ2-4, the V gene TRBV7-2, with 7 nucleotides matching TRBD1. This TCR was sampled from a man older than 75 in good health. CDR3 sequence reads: CASSLYGQVDIQYF. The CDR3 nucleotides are TGTGCCAGCAGCTTATACGGACAGGTGGACATTCAGTACTTC. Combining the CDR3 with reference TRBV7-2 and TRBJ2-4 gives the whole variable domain GAGVSQSPSNKVTEKGKDVELRCDPISGHTALYWYRQSLGQGLEFLIYFQGNSAPDKSGLPSDRFSAERTGGSVSTLTIQRTQQEDSAVYLCASSLYGQVDIQYFGAGTRLSVL.